This T cell receptor beta chain was captured in a study of blood T cell repertoires in COVID-19. The overall study: From T cells, B-cell-depleted T cells, or PBMCs came the material, which was cDNA or gDNA.

TCRdb keeps only in-frame clones here, not all; method: immunoSEQ multiplex PCR. Among 350,000 to 450,000 clones, roughly 92% were seen once, and the ten largest hold 0.7% to 0.95%. Everyone who took part was roughly 18 to 89 years old, and they came from 20 to 25 US areas. Someone with COVID-19 had been met by exposed participants within 2 weeks before study entry. In its sample, this clone was seen once. CDR1 is MGHDK, CDR2 SYGVNS, per germline. Trimming took 3 bases from V and 2 from J; bases not matched to a gene: 2. The CDR3 runs to 15 residues. The source material was PBMCs or T cells enriched from blood (not recorded which). The chain couples TRBV25-1 to TRBJ1-3; TRBD1 agrees at 9 bases. The source of this sequence is a woman in her thirties or forties who had been exposed to COVID-19. CDR3 coding DNA: TGTGCCAGCAGTGACCACAGGGGGCCTGGAAACACCATATATTTT. Amino acids: CASSDHRGPGNTIYF. The full variable domain, completed using reference TRBV25-1 and TRBJ1-3, is EADIYQTPRYLVIGTGKKITLECSQTMGHDKMYWYQQDPGMELHLIHYSYGVNSTEKGDLSSESTVSRIRTEHFPLTLESARPSHTSQYLCASSDHRGPGNTIYFGEGSWLTVV.